This T cell receptor beta chain was sequenced for a study of T cells after yellow fever vaccination. Whole-study results and caveats: The study noted that FACS-sorted repertoires could contain abundant clonotypes contaminating from the bulk population. Post-booster repertoires contained most primary-vaccination clones again (about 95% CD4, around 88% CD8).

TCRdb re-called the 5' RACE reads with MiXCR, one entry per CDR3 protein. The table lists some 340,000 distinct CDR3 sequences, approximately 4% of them singletons. This clonotype was observed a few times. Its antigen remains unknown. The junction had 7 bases not matched to a gene; V was cut back by 3 bases and J by 7 bases. The CDR3 totals 14 residues. CDR1 and CDR2 (germline): LGHNA, YSLEER. The source material was PBMCs, sampled 5 days after the yellow fever booster vaccination. The chain uses TRBV4-3 and TRBJ1-2, with 8 nucleotides matching TRBD1. The receptor was isolated from a man in his late teens or twenties who received the YFV17D yellow fever vaccine. DNA for the CDR3: TGCGCCAGCAGCCACTTTCCGGACAGGGCTGGCTACACCTTC. As protein: CASSHFPDRAGYTF.